The 3 T cell receptor beta chains below were found in one sample sequenced in a study of shared clonotypes between healthy human individuals. CD45RO-negative cells were positively selected for CCR7, leaving out terminally differentiated effector memory CD45RA+ cells. Clones were sequenced by immunoSEQ multiplex PCR, and TCRdb holds only the in-frame ones, with some missing. The table includes approximately 740,000 clones, about 91% detected once. Sample: naive CD8+ T cells sorted from blood. The receptors stem from a man aged 25-45 years in good health.

Note on this clone: Other DNA variants within this sample encode the same CDR3. This chain links TRBV6-5 with TRBJ2-5; no firm D call. The CDR3 has 11 amino acids. V lost 0 bases to trimming and J lost 5 bases, with 1 base between them. Germline lookup yields CDR1 MNHEY and CDR2 SVGAGI. CDR3 region: CASSYSETQYF. As DNA, the CDR3 is TGTGCCAGCAGTTACTCCGAGACCCAGTACTTC.

The chain combines TRBV6-6 with TRBJ2-7; weak D call: TRBD2 (6 bases). V dropped 6 bases and J dropped 1 base, with 7 bases sitting between them. Germline V CDR1 and CDR2: MNHNY, SVGAGI (reference sequence). This CDR3 region has 12 residues. The CDR3 nucleotides read TGTGCCAGCAGGGGGACTTCCTACGAGCAGTACTTC. Translated: CASRGTSYEQYF.

This chain joins TRBV27 and TRBJ2-1; D is ambiguous. The germline V gene has CDR1 MNHEY and CDR2 SMNVEV (reference sequence). The CDR3 consists of 14 residues. The V end lost 1 base, the J end lost 8 bases, and 12 bases lay between the germline ends. The DNA for the CDR3 is TGTGCCAGCAGTTTATTCTCCGTTTTCGATGAGCAGTTCTTC. This gives the protein CASSLFSVFDEQFF.